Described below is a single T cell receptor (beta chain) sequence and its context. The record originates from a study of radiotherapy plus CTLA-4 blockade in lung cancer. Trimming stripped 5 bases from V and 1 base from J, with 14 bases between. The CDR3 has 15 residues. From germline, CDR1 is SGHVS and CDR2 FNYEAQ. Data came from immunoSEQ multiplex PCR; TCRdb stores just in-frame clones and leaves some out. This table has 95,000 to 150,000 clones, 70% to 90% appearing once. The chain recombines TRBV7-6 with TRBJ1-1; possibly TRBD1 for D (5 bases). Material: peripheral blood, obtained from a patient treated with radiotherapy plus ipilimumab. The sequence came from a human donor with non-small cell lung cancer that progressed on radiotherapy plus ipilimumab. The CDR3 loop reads CASSLSTDPNTEAFF. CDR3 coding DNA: TGTGCCAGCAGCCTATCGACAGACCCGAACACTGAAGCTTTCTTT.